This TCR beta chain came from a study of T cell changes during pregnancy in multiple sclerosis (dated by TCRdb to about 2019). For context, the study as a whole: The study examined how the T cell repertoire changed over the course of pregnancy in women with multiple sclerosis.

Libraries were made using the immunoSEQ multiplex PCR assay. TCRdb carries this immuneACCESS record with in-frame sequences only. Its versions omit some clonotypes, under half of them owing to an unresolved V gene in the studies checked, with the rest unexplained. The sample yields about 76,000 clones; roughly 94% were counted once. The ten largest clones take up less than 0.6% of the sample. A note on this clone: Its cognate antigen has yet to be identified. No qualities accompany the bases; no much larger clone lies one base away. The sample has other DNA sequences that encode this CDR3 too.

Including cysteine and phenylalanine, the CDR3 has 15 amino acids. The kept DNA is CDR3 alone, 45 bases in frame from the first base. Germline trimming amounts to 5 bases on V and 2 bases on J, with 4 as the count of junction bases outside the gene matches. CDR1 and CDR2 were assigned from the germline V gene as SGHNT and YENEEA. This TCR was sampled from a female donor with multiple sclerosis, enrolled in a pregnancy study. This specimen was peripheral blood, taken in the third trimester of pregnancy. Recombination connected TRBV11-3 to TRBJ1-3, with 9 junctional bases fitting TRBD1. The sequence in DNA is TGTGCCAGCAGCCCCGGACAGGGGCCTGGAAACACCATATATTTT. It is translated as CASSPGQGPGNTIYF.